The present T cell receptor (beta chain) was sequenced within a study of blood T cell repertoires in COVID-19. Looking at the study overall: COVID-19 samples from acute and convalescent phases originated in the United States, Italy and Spain. PBMCs, B-cell-depleted T cells, or T cells provided the cDNA or gDNA that made up the material.

Source study methods: Reference gene primer amplification gave nucleated cell count estimates. Clones were sequenced by immunoSEQ multiplex PCR, and TCRdb holds only the in-frame ones, with some missing. That table is the source of V, J and clone size, and D and trimming were worked out from the DNA. Here the sample spans about 36,000 clones, around four fifths being singletons. V lost 4 bases to trimming and J lost 4 bases; unmatched junction nucleotides: 10. This CDR3 is built from 15 residues. Germline V gene data show CDR1 as SGHRS and CDR2 as YFSETQ. The sequence was collected from a man aged 45 to 65 with active COVID-19. J is TRBJ2-5 and V is TRBV5-1, with 7 bases identical to TRBD1. The sample consisted of peripheral blood. The chain's CDR3 is CASSPQGIWGETQYF. CDR3 nucleotides: TGCGCCAGCAGCCCACAGGGGATTTGGGGAGAGACCCAGTACTTC. Drawing the rest from reference TRBV5-1 and TRBJ2-5, the complete variable domain is KAGVTQTPRYLIKTRGQQVTLSCSPISGHRSVSWYQQTPGQGLQFLFEYFSETQRNKGNFPGRFSGRQFSNSRSEMNVSTLELGDSALYLCASSPQGIWGETQYFGPGTRLLVL.